This TCR beta chain was captured by sequencing in a study of cytomegalovirus exposure and HLA in healthy donors. Primers: 60 Vbeta forward and 13 Jbeta reverse. Clones were sequenced by immunoSEQ multiplex PCR, and TCRdb holds only the in-frame ones, with some missing. The sample consists of more than 150,000 clones, approximately 81% of them appearing once. This clone occurred a few times. Its antigen is undetermined. Study observations and caveats: In a later analysis, V- and J-gene trimming of beta chains associated with a DCLRE1C missense variant, replicated independently. Within a later analysis, the majority of CMV-associated TCR beta chains appeared HLA-restricted. Specificity for CMV antigens was confirmed in vitro for a few of the CMV-associated chains.

V was clipped by 5 bases and J by 1 base, with 8 bases between them. Germline V CDR1 and CDR2: SQVTM, ANQGSEA. The CDR3 sequence is 12 residues long. The rearrangement uses TRBV29-1 and TRBJ1-1; D ambiguous. The clonotype originates from a man between 45 and 60 years old in good health and CMV-seronegative. Sequenced input: PBMCs. This CDR3 is CSVTAGNTEAFF. CDR3 nucleotides: TGCAGCGTTACGGCGGGGAACACTGAAGCTTTCTTT.